This T cell receptor (beta chain) was captured by sequencing in a study of post-analysis software for immune sequencing data. Study overall: The disease courses covered relapsing-remitting, secondary progressive and progressive-relapsing multiple sclerosis.

With respect to this clonotype: Antigen unknown. One junction end disagrees with the germline gene, perhaps due to a read error.

Study-wide points: By F measure, samples from a shared preparation batch strongly co-clustered. TRBV5-6, TRBV5-1 and TRBV20-1 were among roughly 5 TRBV segments more frequent in patients than controls. A significant reduction in normalized Chao1 diversity was observed in multiple sclerosis patients versus controls.

Germline V gene lookup returns CDR1 SEHNR and CDR2 FQNEAQ (reference sequence). This CDR3 is 15 amino acids long. The authors incorporated unique molecular identifiers into the TCR beta cDNA libraries. With about 1 to 11 million T cells as the source, a few hundred thousand cDNA molecules resulted. TCRdb reprocessed the PCR reads via MiXCR and lists one record per CDR3 protein. Among hundreds of thousands of distinct CDR3 sequences, approximately 59% were seen once, and the ten largest hold 10% to 12%. This clonotype was sampled from a girl aged 2 to 9 with multiple sclerosis. Sequences were obtained from blood. This rearrangement joins TRBV7-9 to TRBJ2-3, with TRBD1 identical over 8 bases. This CDR3 is CASGLADRARDTQYF. The CDR3, as DNA: TGTGCCAGCGGCTTGGCGGACAGGGCCAGGGATACGCAGTATTTT.